This is a list of T cell receptor beta chains from one sample in a study of blood T cells in healthy people across ages. TCRdb re-called the 5' RACE reads with MiXCR, one entry per CDR3 protein. The sample has roughly 2 million distinct CDR3 sequences, about 50% seen once. The sample taken for sequencing was blood. These receptors all come from a woman in her 40s in good health. CDR3s include the opening cysteine and the closing phenylalanine or tryptophan. Fields, in order: V gene, clone size, J gene, D gene, CDR3 protein, CDR3 DNA. D genes are given only for firm matches. Not every row has a clone size; where given, it reads once, few, many or a size class.

TRBV27	.	TRBJ2-5	TRBD1	CASSPQTGGFQETQYF	TGTGCCAGCAGTCCCCAGACAGGGGGTTTCCAAGAGACCCAGTACTTC
TRBV6-6	few	TRBJ1-5	.	CASTQTNPQGQPQHF	TGTGCCAGCACCCAGACGAATCCTCAGGGACAGCCCCAGCATTTT
TRBV28	.	TRBJ2-1	.	CASSPGTFYNEQFF	TGTGCCAGCAGCCCGGGAACCTTCTACAATGAGCAGTTCTTC
TRBV20-1	.	TRBJ2-1	TRBD2	CSAPLAGGPTEQFF	TGCAGTGCCCCTCTAGCGGGGGGGCCTACTGAGCAGTTCTTC
TRBV20-1	.	TRBJ2-1	TRBD2	CSASGRGGLKPNNEQFF	TGCAGTGCTAGTGGGCGGGGGGGCCTAAAGCCTAACAATGAGCAGTTCTTC
TRBV4-1	.	TRBJ2-5	TRBD1	CASSPFYRQGAYETQYF	TGCGCCAGCAGCCCATTCTATAGACAGGGGGCATACGAGACCCAGTACTTC
TRBV2	.	TRBJ2-1	.	CASSEPLTRYNEQFF	TGTGCCAGCAGTGAACCTCTTACCCGCTACAATGAGCAGTTCTTC
TRBV4-2	few	TRBJ2-3	TRBD2	CASSQREGTDTQYF	TGTGCCAGCAGCCAACGGGAGGGCACAGATACGCAGTATTTT
TRBV5-1	few	TRBJ2-1	.	CASSFGQSYNEQFF	TGCGCCAGCAGCTTCGGCCAATCCTACAATGAGCAGTTCTTC
TRBV24-1	.	TRBJ2-5	.	CATSDLLSGGGRETQYF	TGTGCCACCAGTGATTTGCTATCGGGCGGAGGACGAGAGACCCAGTACTTC
TRBV3-1	.	TRBJ1-6	.	CASSPRGTHSFLHF	TGTGCCAGCAGTCCCCGTGGGACGCACTCTTTCCTCCACTTT
TRBV14	.	TRBJ2-7	.	CASSQGGAGYNEQYF	TGTGCCAGCAGCCAAGGAGGGGCCGGCTACAATGAGCAGTACTTC
TRBV29-1	few	TRBJ2-3	TRBD2	CSDGGGTDTQYF	TGCAGCGATGGGGGGGGGACAGATACGCAGTATTTT
TRBV20-1	.	TRBJ2-1	TRBD2	CSAAASGGANYNEQFF	TGCAGTGCAGCGGCTAGCGGGGGGGCCAACTACAATGAGCAGTTCTTC
TRBV2	.	TRBJ2-5	.	CASSDHETQYF	TGTGCCAGCAGTGATCACGAGACCCAGTACTTC
TRBV11-2	.	TRBJ2-1	.	CASSLEDSRYNEQFF	TGTGCCAGCAGCTTAGAGGACAGCCGATACAATGAGCAGTTCTTC
TRBV10-3	few	TRBJ2-5	.	CATAQLQETQYF	TGTGCCACCGCCCAGCTGCAAGAGACCCAGTACTTC
TRBV21-1	.	TRBJ2-1	.	CASADLTYNEQFF	TGTGCCAGCGCGGACCTAACTTACAATGAGCAGTTCTTC
TRBV24-1	.	TRBJ1-2	.	CATSDSGDKDNYGYTF	TGTGCCACCAGTGATTCGGGTGACAAGGACAACTATGGCTACACCTTC
TRBV3-1	few	TRBJ2-3	.	CASSQSRGPTDTQYF	TGTGCCAGCAGCCAGTCTAGGGGACCCACAGATACGCAGTATTTT
TRBV4-2	.	TRBJ2-3	.	CASSRPGQGATDTQYF	TGTGCCAGCAGCCGACCAGGTCAGGGAGCGACAGATACGCAGTATTTT
TRBV27	.	TRBJ2-1	TRBD2	CASSQRGLSYNEQFF	TGTGCCAGCAGTCAGCGGGGGTTGTCCTACAATGAGCAGTTCTTC
TRBV12-3/TRBV12-4	.	TRBJ2-3	.	CASSFSRGFTDTQYF	TGTGCCAGCAGTTTTAGTCGGGGTTTCACAGATACGCAGTATTTT
TRBV12-3/TRBV12-4	few	TRBJ2-1	TRBD2	CACTRRGVNEQFF	TGTGCCTGCACCCGACGGGGGGTAAATGAGCAGTTCTTC
TRBV27	.	TRBJ2-7	.	CASSFDRFLNEQYF	TGTGCCAGCAGTTTCGACAGGTTTTTGAACGAGCAGTACTTC
TRBV13	once	TRBJ1-1	.	CASSLGLRDDTEAFF	TGTGCCAGCAGCTTAGGCCTAAGGGACGACACTGAAGCTTTCTTT
TRBV6-2/TRBV6-3	.	TRBJ2-5	.	CASSYGVAALQETQYF	TGTGCCAGCAGTTACGGAGTAGCGGCGCTCCAAGAGACCCAGTACTTC
TRBV4-1	.	TRBJ2-3	.	CASSQSAADTQYF	TGCGCCAGCAGTCAATCAGCTGCCGATACGCAGTATTTT
TRBV4-2	.	TRBJ2-7	.	CASSQLAQPNGQQDSYEQYF	TGTGCCAGCAGCCAACTAGCCCAGCCAAACGGACAGCAAGATTCCTACGAGCAGTACTTC
TRBV13	many	TRBJ2-5	TRBD2	CASSLVLAGTEETQYF	TGTGCCAGCAGCTTAGTCTTAGCGGGGACGGAAGAGACCCAGTACTTC
TRBV5-1	.	TRBJ2-1	TRBD1	CASSPDRGAVYEQFF	TGCGCCAGCAGCCCGGACAGGGGAGCGGTGTATGAGCAGTTCTTC
TRBV28	once	TRBJ1-2	TRBD1	CASSPPDRGEAGYTF	TGTGCCAGCAGCCCGCCCGACAGGGGTGAGGCTGGCTACACCTTC
TRBV28	few	TRBJ2-1	.	CASGGTSSYNEQFF	TGTGCCAGCGGGGGGACGAGCTCCTACAATGAGCAGTTCTTC
TRBV9	few	TRBJ2-5	TRBD2	CASSVAREGPLQETQYF	TGTGCCAGCAGCGTAGCCCGGGAGGGTCCCCTCCAAGAGACCCAGTACTTC
TRBV12-3/TRBV12-4	.	TRBJ2-3	TRBD1	CASRGPQGADGDTQYF	TGTGCCAGCAGAGGTCCTCAGGGGGCTGATGGAGATACGCAGTATTTT
TRBV5-8	.	TRBJ2-7	.	CASSYSGLLSSYEQYF	TGTGCCAGCAGCTACTCGGGACTTCTGAGCTCCTACGAGCAGTACTTC
TRBV7-2	few	TRBJ2-7	TRBD1	CASGQGTLDEQYF	TGTGCCAGCGGACAGGGCACGCTGGACGAGCAGTACTTC
TRBV2	.	TRBJ1-4	.	CASSEETIDRSGEKLFF	TGTGCCAGCAGTGAAGAGACCATCGACAGGTCGGGTGAAAAACTGTTTTTT
TRBV6-2/TRBV6-3	.	TRBJ1-2	TRBD1	CASSSTTGIAYGYTF	TGTGCCAGCAGTTCCACGACAGGGATAGCCTATGGCTACACCTTC
TRBV4-1	.	TRBJ1-2	.	CASSQTPGGYTF	TGCGCCAGCAGCCAAACCCCAGGGGGCTACACCTTC
TRBV5-1	.	TRBJ2-5	.	CASPLTHGSGGQETQYF	TGCGCCAGCCCCCTAACCCACGGGAGCGGAGGGCAAGAGACCCAGTACTTC
TRBV7-2	.	TRBJ2-5	.	CASSLVTVETQYF	TGTGCCAGCAGCTTAGTAACCGTAGAGACCCAGTACTTC
TRBV12-3/TRBV12-4	.	TRBJ2-3	.	CASSRNGGTSTDMQYF	TGTGCCAGCAGTCGGAATGGGGGAACTAGCACAGATATGCAGTATTTT
TRBV7-2	few	TRBJ1-5	TRBD1	CASSFEGTGSNQPQHF	TGTGCCAGCAGCTTCGAGGGGACAGGTAGCAATCAGCCCCAGCATTTT
TRBV20-1	.	TRBJ2-3	.	CSASLRGSSTDTQYF	TGCAGTGCTTCCCTTCGGGGGAGTAGCACAGATACGCAGTATTTT
TRBV5-1	.	TRBJ2-1	.	CASREGSGRSSYNEQFF	TGCGCCAGCAGGGAGGGATCGGGCAGGAGCTCCTACAATGAGCAGTTCTTC
TRBV7-2	.	TRBJ2-7	.	CASSPRGVRGNEQYF	TGTGCCAGCAGCCCTCGAGGGGTAAGGGGAAACGAGCAGTACTTC
TRBV6-1	once	TRBJ1-2	.	CASSAAFDRINYGYTF	TGTGCCAGCAGTGCCGCTTTTGACAGGATTAACTATGGCTACACCTTC
TRBV29-1	few	TRBJ1-4	.	CSVRRATNEKLFF	TGCAGCGTTCGCAGGGCAACTAATGAAAAACTGTTTTTT